Listed below are T cell receptor beta chains from one sample, sequenced in a study of monozygotic twins with inflammatory bowel disease. From the 5' RACE reads, TCRdb lists one entry per CDR3 protein and no DNA. This sample contains a few hundred thousand distinct CDR3 sequences. Material: blood. All receptors derive from a human donor with ulcerative colitis or Crohn's disease, or a healthy co-twin of an affected twin (not recorded which). The CDR3 runs from the conserved cysteine through the conserved F or W.

TRBJ2-1,TRBV6-4,CASSEVPLDNEQFF
TRBJ2-2,TRBV7-2,CASSLGSLNTGELFF
TRBJ1-5,TRBV28,CASRPLTGVLDSNQPQHF
TRBJ2-3,TRBV20-1,CSAMGLAGGPDTQYF
TRBJ2-3,TRBV12-3/TRBV12-4,CASTHRGHTDTQYF
TRBJ2-3,TRBV9,CASSLGTLTTDTQYF
TRBJ2-5,TRBV7-2,CASSLERGSGEETQYF
TRBJ2-2,TRBV7-3,CASSTSGTGGGTVTGELFF
TRBJ2-7,TRBV19,CASSLRQGYLYEQYF
TRBJ1-1,TRBV5-1,CASSLKGGQGNTEAFF
TRBJ2-1,TRBV5-1,CASSSGTSGGYNEQFF
TRBJ2-7,TRBV29-1,CSVAPTYEQYF
TRBJ1-6,TRBV29-1,CSVKGGDSPLHF
TRBJ2-2,TRBV7-3,CASSLYGGRDTGELFF
TRBJ2-1,TRBV5-1,CASSSQARASYNEQFF
TRBJ2-3,TRBV19,CASSTQTGGRTDTQYF
TRBJ2-5,TRBV6-5,CASSYSRFTRAQETQYF
TRBJ1-5,TRBV12-3/TRBV12-4,CASSPDRRDQPQHF